This is a list of T cell receptor beta chains from one sample in a study of control samples from healthy donors and cancer patients. Data came from immunoSEQ multiplex PCR; TCRdb stores just in-frame clones and leaves some out. The data show roughly 370,000 clones, around 90% seen once. The specimen sequenced was PBMCs. These receptors were collected from a man in his forties with head and neck cancer. Both conserved end residues are part of each CDR3. A D gene is named only where the DNA matches it firmly. Clone sizes are given selectively: once, few, many, or a class where the clone is expanded.

clone_size j_call d_call v_call cdr3_aa cdr3_nt
- TRBJ2-1 - TRBV19 CGCGSDEQFF TGTGGATGCGGGTCCGATGAGCAGTTCTTC
- TRBJ1-1 - TRBV5-1 CASSFLAGDGETEAFF TGCGCCAGCAGCTTCCTGGCAGGGGATGGTGAGACTGAAGCTTTCTTT
- TRBJ2-1 TRBD2 TRBV10-3 CAISGTSLYNEQFF TGTGCCATCTCCGGGACTAGCTTATACAATGAGCAGTTCTTC
- TRBJ2-7 - TRBV5-6 CASSARGTASYEQYF TGTGCCAGCTCCGCCCGTGGGACCGCAAGCTACGAGCAGTACTTC
- TRBJ1-3 - TRBV2 CASSSQGTGSGNTIYF TGTGCCAGCAGTTCACAGGGAACCGGCTCTGGAAACACCATATATTTT
- TRBJ1-2 TRBD1 TRBV2 CASSTGQGYGYTF TGTGCCAGCAGTACGGGACAGGGCTATGGCTACACCTTC
- TRBJ1-1 - TRBV19 CASSTSFRGNTEAFF TGTGCCAGTAGTACGTCATTCAGGGGGAACACTGAAGCTTTCTTT
- TRBJ1-1 TRBD1 TRBV28 CASSGAPGQGDTEAFF TGTGCCAGCAGTGGAGCCCCGGGACAGGGGGACACTGAAGCTTTCTTT
- TRBJ2-3 TRBD2 TRBV30 CAWSPSGGRRDTQYF TGTGCCTGGAGTCCTAGCGGGGGGCGACGGGATACGCAGTATTTT
once TRBJ1-5 - TRBV28 CASSLFQQGNQPQHF TGTGCCAGCAGTCTTTTCCAACAGGGAAATCAGCCCCAGCATTTT
- TRBJ2-2 TRBD1 TRBV7-2 CASSIGTGVVGELFF TGTGCCAGCAGCATAGGGACAGGGGTCGTCGGGGAGCTGTTTTTT
- TRBJ2-1 TRBD2 TRBV7-9 CASSQPPSGVYNEQFF TGTGCCAGCAGTCAACCCCCTAGCGGGGTATACAATGAGCAGTTCTTC
- TRBJ2-1 TRBD2 TRBV11-2 CASSLEGLAGNEQFF TGTGCCAGCAGCTTAGAGGGACTAGCGGGGAATGAGCAGTTCTTC
- TRBJ1-5 TRBD1 TRBV5-6 CASSGGTGDNQPQHF TGTGCCAGCAGCGGAGGGACAGGGGACAATCAGCCCCAGCATTTT
- TRBJ2-7 TRBD1 TRBV11-1 CATSGTVSYEQYF TGTGCCACCTCCGGGACAGTCTCCTACGAGCAGTACTTC
- TRBJ1-4 - TRBV5-4 CASRNDRIGEKLFF TGTGCCAGCAGAAACGACAGGATTGGAGAAAAACTGTTTTTT
- TRBJ2-6 - TRBV3-1/TRBV3-2 CASSQGARAGANVLTF TGTGCCAGCAGCCAAGGGGCCAGGGCCGGGGCCAACGTCCTGACTTTC
- TRBJ1-5 - TRBV30 CAWTNGAAFNQPQHF TGTGCCTGGACCAACGGGGCAGCTTTCAATCAGCCCCAGCATTTT
- TRBJ2-2 TRBD2 TRBV24-1 CATRGTSGPGELFF TGTGCCACCAGAGGGACTAGCGGGCCCGGGGAGCTGTTTTTT
- TRBJ1-1 - TRBV11-3 CASSLDRGEAFF TGTGCCAGCAGCTTAGACAGGGGTGAAGCTTTCTTT